This T cell receptor (beta chain) was profiled in a study of blood T cell repertoires in COVID-19. In the study overall: Sources were T cells, B-cell-depleted T cells, or PBMCs; the material itself was cDNA or gDNA.

Germline V gene sequence: CDR1 SGHAT, CDR2 FQNNGV. The CDR3 spans 16 residues. Trimming removed 0 bases at V and 4 bases at J, with 10 bases between. As handled by the study authors: Quantification of nucleated cells was approximated via reference gene primer amplification. Clones were sequenced by immunoSEQ multiplex PCR, and TCRdb holds only the in-frame ones, with some missing. The V and J calls and the clone size are those of that table, but D and trimming were determined from the DNA. Among 95,000 to 150,000 clones listed, over 65% were seen once. The sequence was obtained from a woman between 65 and 79 years old with acute or convalescent COVID-19. The chain uses TRBV11-2 and TRBJ2-6; the D gene is possibly TRBD2 (6 bases). The sequenced material came from peripheral blood. CDR3 bases: TGTGCCAGCAGCTTAGACGGGACTCTGGGGGCCAACGTCCTGACTTTC. As protein: CASSLDGTLGANVLTF.